Below are 26 T cell receptor beta chains sequenced from a single sample in a study of T cell repertoires in cytomegalovirus infection. These TCRs' antigens remain unknown. TCRdb passed the reads through MiXCR, listing each CDR3 protein once. The table lists approximately 1,000,000 distinct CDR3 sequences, around 32% of them singletons. Sequences were derived from cultured CD8+ T cells from PBMCs, sampled from culture after CMV antigen stimulation. The source of these receptors is a human donor in good health (CMV status not recorded). Some clones in this sample may be carry-over from other donors' samples.

This clonotype has more than one count but fewer than ten. The chain couples TRBV2 to TRBJ2-7; TRBD1 or TRBD2 may be the D gene (5 bases each). Germline V lookup: CDR1 SNHLY, CDR2 FYNNEI. CDR3 length equals 14 residues. V shed 8 bases and J shed 4 bases, with 18 bases lying between them. The CDR3 region is CASGHGTGGYEQYV. The CDR3 bases are TGTGCCAGCGGCCATGGGACCGGTGGGTACGAGCAGTACGTC.

This chain connects TRBV10-3 to TRBJ2-2, with D perhaps given as TRBD1 or TRBD2 (7 bases each). Germline-derived CDR1 and CDR2 are ENHRY and SYGVKD. This CDR3 region has 16 residues. The V end lost 5 bases, the J end lost 6 bases, and 19 bases lay between the germline ends. CDR3 coding DNA: TGTGCCATCAGTTGGAGCGGGACAGACCTGCCCGGGGAGCTGTTTTTT. Protein sequence: CAISWSGTDLPGELFF.

The V call is TRBV6-5, the J call TRBJ1-1; 10 nucleotides match TRBD1. The CDR3 length is 16 residues. Unmatched junction bases numbered 10, after V lost 6 bases and J lost 3 bases. Germline CDR1 reads MNHEY; CDR2 reads SVGAGI. The CDR3 sequence is CASRAGTGVKYTEAFF. DNA of the CDR3: TGTGCCAGCAGAGCCGGGACAGGGGTCAAGTACACTGAAGCTTTCTTT.

This clonotype was counted at least ten times. The V and J genes are TRBV7-2 and TRBJ2-1; D uncertain. The V and J ends lost 7 bases and 5 bases respectively, with 9 bases between them. Germline V lookup: CDR1 SGHTA, CDR2 FQGNSA. The CDR3 spans 12 residues. The CDR3 DNA follows: TGTGCCAGCACCGTTACCGACAATGAGCAGTTCTTC. It encodes CASTVTDNEQFF.

This clonotype was detected only a few times. This chain joins TRBV12-3 or TRBV12-4 and TRBJ2-1; TRBD1 agrees at 7 bases. The ends lost 7 bases at V and 6 bases at J; junction bases unmatched: 9. The CDR3 loop spans 14 amino acids. CDR3 region: CASTATGSINEQFF. The CDR3 nucleotides read TGTGCCAGCACCGCGACAGGGAGTATCAATGAGCAGTTCTTC.

The chain carries TRBV29-1 and TRBJ1-3, with D possibly TRBD1 on 5 matching bases. The germline V and J ends were trimmed by 4 bases and 0 bases, with 16 bases remaining between them. Germline CDR1 SQVTM, CDR2 ANQGSEA. The CDR3 is made up of 16 amino acids. DNA for the CDR3: TGCAGCGTTGGAAAGGGGACTGCGAGCTCTGGAAACACCATATATTTT. Protein sequence: CSVGKGTASSGNTIYF.

This chain uses TRBV10-3 with TRBJ1-1, with a tentative D call TRBD1 (6 bases). V dropped 3 bases and J dropped 2 bases, with 19 bases sitting between them. The length of the CDR3 is 17 residues. CDR1 is ENHRY, CDR2 SYGVKD, per germline. The DNA of the CDR3 is TGTGCCATCAGTGATCTGGGGGGCAGACCATTTAACACTGAAGCTTTCTTT. Amino acid sequence: CAISDLGGRPFNTEAFF.

The gene calls are TRBV12-3 or TRBV12-4 and TRBJ2-2; perhaps TRBD2 as D (6 bases). Trimming pared 5 bases from V and 1 base from J, leaving 20 bases between. This CDR3 region has 18 residues. In DNA, the CDR3 is TGTGCCAGCAGTCTCCCCGGCCGGACTAATATGAACACCGGGGAGCTGTTTTTT. This codes for CASSLPGRTNMNTGELFF.

This clonotype was seen only once. The V and J genes are TRBV7-9 and TRBJ2-1; 16 nucleotides line up with TRBD2. The CDR3 contains 17 residues. The V segment lost 10 bases and the J segment 1 base; nucleotides outside the gene matches: 7. Looked up from germline, CDR1 is SEHNR and CDR2 is FQNEAQ (reference sequence). This CDR3 reads CAIPGTSGGGSYNEQFF. CDR3 nucleotides: TGTGCCATCCCCGGGACTAGCGGGGGGGGGTCCTACAATGAGCAGTTCTTC. Full variable domain (remainder filled in from reference TRBV7-9 and TRBJ2-1): DTGVSQNPRHKITKRGQNVTFRCDPISEHNRLYWYRQTLGQGPEFLTYFQNEAQLEKSRLLSDRFSAERPKGSFSTLEIQRTEQGDSAMYLCAIPGTSGGGSYNEQFFGPGTRLTVL.

Ten or more counts support this clonotype. The chain has TRBV7-8 and TRBJ1-5, with a tentative D call TRBD1 (6 bases). Germline CDR1 SGHVS, CDR2 FQNEAQ. This CDR3 has 15 residues. Trimming took 4 bases from V and 0 from J, leaving 10 bases between them. The CDR3 nucleotides read TGTGCCAGCAGCTCCCAGGGGTATAGCAATCAGCCCCAGCATTTT. Amino acid sequence: CASSSQGYSNQPQHF.

This clonotype was picked up one time. For the CDR3, the DNA is TGTGCCAGCAGTCAGTGGCGGGGGCACGACAATGAGCAGTTCTTC. Amino acids: CASSQWRGHDNEQFF. This chain uses TRBV12-3 or TRBV12-4 with TRBJ2-1, with D possibly matching TRBD2 (7 bases). V was clipped by 5 bases and J by 5 bases, with 16 bases between them. CDR3 length equals 15 residues.

V usage is TRBV20-1 and J usage is TRBJ2-1; 11 bases line up with TRBD2. Germline CDR1 is DFQATT and CDR2 is SNEGSKA (reference sequence). CDR3 length equals 15 residues. V was pared by 6 bases and J by 7 bases, with 11 bases of the junction left unmatched. The CDR3 DNA follows: TGCAGTGCCCTCTTTACTAGCGGGGGTAGGAATGAGCAGTTCTTC. As protein: CSALFTSGGRNEQFF.

Comment on this clonotype: The junction differs from germline at one of its ends, possibly a read error. The chain recombines TRBV27 with TRBJ2-2; 10 positions agree with TRBD1. Germline CDR1 MNHEY, CDR2 SMNVEV (reference sequence). The CDR3 has 16 amino acids. CDR3 DNA sequence: TGTGCCAGCGGTTTGGGGACAGGGGTCCTCACCGGGGAGCTGTTTTTT. Translation gives CASGLGTGVLTGELFF.

This clonotype was seen a handful of times. The chain has TRBV6-2 or TRBV6-3 and TRBJ2-3, with D uncertain. Germline values: CDR1 MNHEY, CDR2 SVGEGT. There are 17 residues in the CDR3. The V end lost 0 bases, the J end lost 5 bases, and 18 bases lay between the germline ends. Written as DNA, the CDR3 is TGTGCCAGCAGTTACTCTGCGGACCCTCTATTTGAAGATACGCAGTATTTT. It codes for CASSYSADPLFEDTQYF.

CDR3 nucleotide sequence: TGCGCCAGCAGCCGGGGACACGCGAACACTGAAGCTTTCTTT. The encoded protein is CASSRGHANTEAFF. V usage is TRBV4-3 and J usage is TRBJ1-1; D possibly corresponds to TRBD1 (6 bases). The CDR3 loop spans 14 amino acids. Germline CDR1 LGHNA, CDR2 YSLEER. The V end lost 4 bases, the J end lost 1 base, and 10 bases lay between the germline ends.

There are a few counts of this clonotype. The chain is built from TRBV19 and TRBJ1-1; 12 positions match TRBD1. This CDR3 comprises 15 residues. The J segment lost 6 bases and the V segment lost 5 bases, leaving 7 bases of the junction unmatched. Germline CDR1 reads LNHDA; CDR2 reads SQIVND (reference sequence). The CDR3 loop reads CASSLGTGGLSEAFF. CDR3 DNA sequence: TGTGCCAGTAGTCTCGGGACAGGGGGCTTGTCTGAAGCTTTCTTT. The entire variable domain, with the rest obtained from reference TRBV19 and TRBJ1-1, is as follows: DGGITQSPKYLFRKEGQNVTLSCEQNLNHDAMYWYRQDPGQGLRLIYYSQIVNDFQKGDIAEGYSVSREKKESFPLTVTSAQKNPTAFYLCASSLGTGGLSEAFFGQGTRLTVV.

The chain uses TRBV5-1 and TRBJ2-3; D possibly corresponds to TRBD2 (5 bases). V shed 4 bases and J shed 2 bases, with 11 bases lying between them. CDR3 length: 14 amino acids. The germline V gene encodes CDR1 SGHRS and CDR2 YFSETQ. The CDR3 DNA reads as TGCGCCAGCAGCAATCGGGGATCCACAGATACGCAGTATTTT. It translates to CASSNRGSTDTQYF.

This clonotype was counted ten times or more. The chain is built from TRBV7-8 and TRBJ1-1; D may be TRBD1 (5 bases). V was shortened by 5 bases and J by 1 base, with 17 bases between the two germline ends. Germline-derived CDR1 and CDR2 are SGHVS and FQNEAQ. The CDR3 extends over 16 amino acids. The CDR3 region is CASSPIPTDPNTEAFF. The CDR3 nucleotides read TGTGCCAGCAGCCCAATCCCGACAGACCCGAACACTGAAGCTTTCTTT.

The chain couples TRBV19 to TRBJ2-5, with D uncertain. V shed 1 base and J shed 3 bases, with 6 bases lying between them. The CDR3 is 13 amino acids. From germline, CDR1 is LNHDA and CDR2 SQIVND (reference sequence). The CDR3, as DNA: TGTGCCAGTAGTATAGCGGCAGAAGAGACCCAGTACTTC. It encodes CASSIAAEETQYF.

This clonotype was observed a few times. J is TRBJ2-1 and V is TRBV4-3; D gene ambiguous. The V gene lost 2 bases and the J gene lost 7 bases, with 12 bases spanning the gap. There are 14 residues in the CDR3. The V gene's germline CDR1 is LGHNA and CDR2 YSLEER. The CDR3 DNA reads as TGCGCCAGCAGCCAATCGTCTACGTGGAATGAGCAGTTCTTC. Translation: CASSQSSTWNEQFF.

This clonotype was recorded at least ten times. The chain is built from TRBV7-6 and TRBJ1-1; D possibly corresponds to TRBD1 (5 bases). Trimming shortened V by 6 bases and J by 3 bases, and 14 bases separated the two germline ends. The CDR3 spans 14 residues. Per the germline V gene, CDR1 is SGHVS and CDR2 is FNYEAQ. The CDR3 loop reads CASSPPGTYTEAFF. DNA of the CDR3: TGTGCCAGCAGTCCCCCCGGGACTTACACTGAAGCTTTCTTT. The variable domain in full, completed from reference TRBV7-6 and TRBJ1-1, reads GAGVSQSPRYKVTKRGQDVALRCDPISGHVSLYWYRQALGQGPEFLTYFNYEAQQDKSGLPNDRFSAERPEGSISTLTIQRTEQRDSAMYRCASSPPGTYTEAFFGQGTRLTVV.

The CDR3 sequence: CASSQENSPRSYNEQFF. As DNA, the CDR3 is TGTGCCAGCAGCCAAGAAAACAGTCCCCGCTCCTACAATGAGCAGTTCTTC. This chain connects TRBV3-1 to TRBJ2-1; unclear D gene. The CDR3 is 17 residues long. The V gene lost 0 bases and the J gene lost 0 bases, with 12 bases spanning the gap. Germline CDR1 is LGHDT and CDR2 is YNNKEL (reference sequence).

The chain combines TRBV2 with TRBJ1-2, with no clear D. This CDR3 has 13 residues. Trimming took 6 bases from V and 6 from J, leaving 14 bases between them. Looked up from germline, CDR1 is SNHLY and CDR2 is FYNNEI. The CDR3 here is CASRLDTEDGYTF. In nucleotides, the CDR3 is TGTGCCAGCAGACTTGATACCGAGGATGGCTACACCTTC.

The V call is TRBV27, the J call TRBJ2-3; D is unclear. Germline CDR1 reads MNHEY; CDR2 reads SMNVEV (reference sequence). The CDR3 consists of 15 residues. V dropped 5 bases and J dropped 6 bases, with 18 bases sitting between them. This chain's CDR3 is CASSRSPQKFDTQYF. CDR3 DNA: TGTGCCAGCAGTCGAAGTCCTCAGAAGTTTGATACGCAGTATTTT.

Concerning this clonotype: Sequence at one end of the junction differs from germline and may be a read error. The chain combines TRBV5-3 with TRBJ2-5; 9 nucleotides align to TRBD1. TRBV5-3 is an open reading frame, and its role is uncertain. This CDR3 has 17 amino acids. The CDR3 loop reads CASSLSWTGDYQGTQYF. CDR3 DNA: TGTGCCAGCAGCTTGAGTTGGACAGGGGATTATCAAGGGACCCAGTACTTC.

The chain uses TRBV27 and TRBJ2-3; D not resolved. The CDR3 has 14 residues. V lost 5 bases and J lost 4, with 13 bases in between. Germline-derived CDR1 and CDR2 are MNHEY and SMNVEV (reference sequence). CDR3 nucleotide sequence: TGTGCCAGCAGTCCAAGGACCGTCTCAGATACGCAGTATTTT. Its protein is CASSPRTVSDTQYF.